Listed here are 11 T cell receptor beta chains from one sample, sequenced in a study of shared clonotypes between healthy human individuals. The naive CD8 population came from CD45RO-negative cells selected for CCR7, without terminally differentiated effector memory CD45RA+ cells. Profiled with immunoSEQ multiplex PCR; TCRdb holds only in-frame clones, not every one. This sample yields about 600,000 clones, of which roughly 98% are seen a single time; 0.25% to 0.35% belongs to the top ten. Sequencing was performed on naive CD8+ T cells sorted from blood. These receptors came from a man in his thirties or forties in good health.

The chain carries TRBV7-9 and TRBJ2-5; possibly TRBD2 for D (6 bases). The CDR3 spans 15 residues. From germline, CDR1 is SEHNR and CDR2 FQNEAQ (reference sequence). Trimming pared 5 bases from V and 4 bases from J, leaving 17 bases between. The CDR3, as DNA: TGTGCCAGCAGCGACCGGGACTCCGAGGTAGAGACCCAGTACTTC. This encodes CASSDRDSEVETQYF.

CDR3 DNA sequence: TGTGCCAGCAGTTGGGGAGCCTACTCGGACGGCTACACCTTC. Its translation: CASSWGAYSDGYTF. The chain is built from TRBV6-5 and TRBJ1-2; no firm D call. V lost 4 bases to trimming and J lost 8 bases, with 17 bases between them. The length of the CDR3 is 14 residues. The germline V gene encodes CDR1 MNHEY and CDR2 SVGAGI.

The chain employs TRBV9 and TRBJ2-7, with TRBD1 as a possible D gene (7 bases). Germline CDR1 reads SGDLS; CDR2 reads YYNGEE. This CDR3 has 16 residues. Between the trimmed V and J ends, which lost 1 base and 6 bases, there was a span of 20 bases. The CDR3 DNA sequence: TGTGCCAGCAGCGTAAGCCCGCAGGGGGGCTCGGGCGAGCAGTACTTC. It is translated as CASSVSPQGGSGEQYF. Looking up the rest from reference TRBV9 and TRBJ2-7 gives the full variable domain: DSGVTQTPKHLITATGQRVTLRCSPRSGDLSVYWYQQSLDQGLQFLIQYYNGEERAKGNILERFSAQQFPDLHSELNLSSLELGDSALYFCASSVSPQGGSGEQYFGPGTRLTVT.

This chain uses TRBV11-2 with TRBJ2-7; TRBD1 agrees at 7 bases. The V segment lost 5 bases and the J segment 0 bases; nucleotides outside the gene matches: 7. CDR3 size: 15 residues. CDR1 and CDR2 from the germline V gene are SGHAT and FQNNGV. The CDR3 bases are TGTGCCAGCAGCCCCGGACAGGCTTACTCCTACGAGCAGTACTTC. Amino acid sequence: CASSPGQAYSYEQYF.

The rearrangement links TRBV10-1 to TRBJ1-2; D might be TRBD1 (5 bases). Trimming took off 0 bases at V and 8 bases at J, with 13 bases between the two ends. The germline gives CDR1 WNHNN, CDR2 SYGVQD (reference sequence). CDR3 length: 14 amino acids. CDR3 residues: CASSESGQGGGYTF. CDR3 sequence (DNA): TGCGCCAGCAGTGAGTCGGGGCAGGGTGGAGGCTACACCTTC.

The rearrangement links TRBV7-3 to TRBJ2-1; D is unclear. Trimming pared 1 base from V and 0 bases from J, leaving 7 bases between. Germline CDR1 SGHTA, CDR2 FQGTGA. The CDR3 consists of 15 residues. DNA for the CDR3: TGTGCCAGCAGCTTAAATAGAAGCTCCTACAATGAGCAGTTCTTC. The encoded protein is CASSLNRSSYNEQFF.

This chain links TRBV5-1 with TRBJ1-2, with a possible D match to TRBD1 (5 bases). Germline-derived CDR1 and CDR2 are SGHRS and YFSETQ. V lost 1 base, J lost 4 bases, and 11 bases lay in between. There are 14 residues in the CDR3. Here the CDR3 reads CASSLSKRGYGYTF. The CDR3 nucleotides read TGCGCCAGCAGCTTGTCTAAAAGGGGCTATGGCTACACCTTC.

CDR3 nucleotide sequence: TGCGCCAGCAGCCAACCTGAAAGGGGGCAGCACACCTTC. It yields the protein CASSQPERGQHTF. The J gene is TRBJ1-2, the V gene TRBV4-3; 7 bases fit TRBD1. Germline V gene data show CDR1 as LGHNA and CDR2 as YSLEER. This CDR3 has 13 residues. V lost 2 bases to trimming and J lost 12 bases; unmatched junction nucleotides: 9.

The V call is TRBV9, the J call TRBJ2-1; 7 positions agree with TRBD1. Germline values: CDR1 SGDLS, CDR2 YYNGEE. This CDR3 is 15 amino acids long. The V and J ends lost 0 bases and 6 bases, in that order; junction bases with no gene match: 6. This CDR3 is CASSVAGGRSNEQFF. DNA for the CDR3: TGTGCCAGCAGCGTAGCAGGGGGACGGTCCAATGAGCAGTTCTTC. Complete variable domain (other parts from reference TRBV9 and TRBJ2-1): DSGVTQTPKHLITATGQRVTLRCSPRSGDLSVYWYQQSLDQGLQFLIQYYNGEERAKGNILERFSAQQFPDLHSELNLSSLELGDSALYFCASSVAGGRSNEQFFGPGTRLTVL.

This clone appeared once. The chain recombines TRBV27 with TRBJ2-7; no clear D. Germline V CDR1 and CDR2: MNHEY, SMNVEV (reference sequence). Trimming stripped 3 bases from V and 3 bases from J, with 9 bases between. The CDR3 spans 13 residues. The CDR3 sequence: CASSFGVVYEQYF. CDR3 coding DNA: TGTGCCAGCAGTTTTGGTGTGGTCTACGAGCAGTACTTC.

This clone was seen once. The rearrangement uses TRBV19 and TRBJ2-7; D is ambiguous. Germline V gene lookup returns CDR1 LNHDA and CDR2 SQIVND (reference sequence). The CDR3 extends over 15 amino acids. Trimming removed 3 bases at V and 3 bases at J, with 15 bases between. The CDR3: CASSMESSPYYEQYF. CDR3 in DNA: TGTGCCAGTAGTATGGAGTCAAGCCCCTACTACGAGCAGTACTTC.